Listed below are T cell receptor beta chains from one sample, sequenced in a study of CD8 T cells in Susac syndrome. TCRdb reanalysed the immunoSEQ multiplex PCR reads using MiXCR and keeps one entry per CDR3 protein. Of about 76,000 distinct CDR3 sequences listed, more than 85% are singletons. The specimen was CD8+ T cells from PBMCs. The receptors derive from a human donor with multiple sclerosis. Both conserved end residues are part of each CDR3.

V gene: TRBV6-1; J gene: TRBJ2-7; CDR3 protein: CASSGLAGGVWYF
V gene: TRBV6-2/TRBV6-3; J gene: TRBJ2-2; CDR3 protein: CASSYANTGELFF
V gene: TRBV27; J gene: TRBJ2-5; CDR3 protein: CASSVTGGRQETQYF
V gene: TRBV19; J gene: TRBJ1-2; CDR3 protein: CASSMVGAGYTF
V gene: TRBV30; J gene: TRBJ2-5; CDR3 protein: CAWVHALGDQETQYF
V gene: TRBV20-1; J gene: TRBJ2-1; CDR3 protein: CSARVMTSGTSNEQFF
V gene: TRBV10-1; J gene: TRBJ1-1; CDR3 protein: CASMGTGDTEAFF
V gene: TRBV6-1; J gene: TRBJ1-5; CDR3 protein: CASSDRPMLVSNQPQHF
V gene: TRBV3-1; J gene: TRBJ2-1; CDR3 protein: CASSPQTGVHNEQFF
V gene: TRBV3-1; J gene: TRBJ1-1; CDR3 protein: CASSQELGAITEAFF
V gene: TRBV9; J gene: TRBJ2-7; CDR3 protein: CASSTTGTSNYEQYF
V gene: TRBV6-1; J gene: TRBJ1-5; CDR3 protein: CASSDEVGSFNQPQHF
V gene: TRBV5-1; J gene: TRBJ2-7; CDR3 protein: CASSLRQGKFHEQYF
V gene: TRBV28; J gene: TRBJ2-2; CDR3 protein: CASSWGIGGVGTGELFF
V gene: TRBV25-1; J gene: TRBJ2-7; CDR3 protein: CASSYGTGKYEQYF
V gene: TRBV10-1; J gene: TRBJ2-5; CDR3 protein: CASSDSVNQETQYF
V gene: TRBV12-3/TRBV12-4; J gene: TRBJ2-3; CDR3 protein: CASSPLPGTFSTDTQYF
V gene: TRBV9; J gene: TRBJ1-5; CDR3 protein: CASSVEGSNQPQHF
V gene: TRBV12-3/TRBV12-4; J gene: TRBJ2-1; CDR3 protein: CASTLDPDSNEQFF
V gene: TRBV28; J gene: TRBJ1-2; CDR3 protein: CASSLEDRVFYGYTF
V gene: TRBV7-9; J gene: TRBJ2-7; CDR3 protein: CASTPGGVHEQYF
V gene: TRBV9; J gene: TRBJ2-1; CDR3 protein: CASSVGGPPSDEQFF
V gene: TRBV2; J gene: TRBJ2-3; CDR3 protein: CASSEPQGVTDTQYF
V gene: TRBV2; J gene: TRBJ2-7; CDR3 protein: CAITRQDSYEQYF
V gene: TRBV5-1; J gene: TRBJ1-1; CDR3 protein: CASSLFPGAIEAFF
V gene: TRBV6-5; J gene: TRBJ1-2; CDR3 protein: CASSYGGQGYGYTF
V gene: TRBV19; J gene: TRBJ1-2; CDR3 protein: CASSIGQVYGYTF
V gene: TRBV11-2; J gene: TRBJ1-2; CDR3 protein: CASSGYDGYTF
V gene: TRBV2; J gene: TRBJ2-7; CDR3 protein: CASRPQTSYEQYF